The 14 T cell receptor beta chains reported below all come from one sample, sequenced in a study of blood T cell repertoires in COVID-19. The assay was immunoSEQ multiplex PCR, and TCRdb's table has in-frame clones only and misses some. Of tens of thousands of clones in the sample, about 74% are singletons; the top ten hold roughly 2.6%. Material: peripheral blood. Receptor source: a human donor with acute or convalescent COVID-19. The donor label of this sample is uncertain.

The rearrangement joins TRBV4-3 to TRBJ2-7; 7 bases are a match to TRBD1. Per the germline V gene, CDR1 is LGHNA and CDR2 is YSLEER. The CDR3 has 14 residues. V was clipped by 2 bases and J by 0 bases; unmatched bases: 1. Written as DNA, the CDR3 is TGCGCCAGCAGCCAAACAGGGGCCTCCTACGAGCAGTACTTC. It yields the protein CASSQTGASYEQYF.

This chain joins TRBV19 and TRBJ1-2; D is undetermined. CDR1 and CDR2 (germline): LNHDA, SQIVND (reference sequence). The germline V and J ends were trimmed by 5 bases and 3 bases, with 13 bases remaining between them. The CDR3 runs 14 residues. For the CDR3, the DNA is TGTGCCAGTAGTTCCTCAGGTCTCCACTATGGCTACACCTTC. Its protein is CASSSSGLHYGYTF.

The table lists this clone with a count of one. This rearrangement joins TRBV9 to TRBJ2-7, with 8 bases that match TRBD1. CDR3 length equals 16 residues. With 7 bases clipped from V and 1 base from J, the junction kept 13 bases outside the gene matches. CDR1 is SGDLS and CDR2 is YYNGEE in the germline V gene. In DNA form, the CDR3 reads TGTGCCAGCCCTCGAAGGGGACAGGACTTTTCCTACGAGCAGTACTTC. This encodes CASPRRGQDFSYEQYF.

The chain has TRBV5-5 and TRBJ2-5; 8 positions match TRBD1. This CDR3 has 14 amino acids. Germline V CDR1 and CDR2: SGHKS, YYEKEE (reference sequence). V trimming: 0 bases; J trimming: 5 bases; junction bases outside the gene matches: 3. The CDR3 spells CASSLGAGGETQYF. The DNA of the CDR3 is TGTGCCAGCAGCTTGGGGGCAGGGGGCGAGACCCAGTACTTC.

The V call is TRBV5-6, the J call TRBJ2-7, with D maybe TRBD2 (5 bases). This CDR3 comprises 14 residues. V shed 4 bases and J shed 4 bases, with 15 bases lying between them. The germline gives CDR1 SGHDT, CDR2 YYEEEE. CDR3 sequence reads: CASSRRADWYEQYF. The CDR3 region has the DNA TGTGCCAGCAGCCGCCGAGCGGACTGGTACGAGCAGTACTTC.

This clone was picked up one time. V gene TRBV5-5 combines with J gene TRBJ1-6, with 11 bases lining up with TRBD1. Trimming cost V 3 bases and J 10 bases; bases outside gene matches: 9. This CDR3 has 16 residues. The germline V gene has CDR1 SGHKS and CDR2 YYEKEE (reference sequence). The CDR3 loop reads CASSSDRGQRESPLHF. CDR3 coding DNA: TGTGCCAGCAGCTCGGACAGGGGGCAACGAGAATCACCCCTCCACTTT.

This CDR3 is CASSQGASALNEQFF. Here the CDR3 DNA reads TGCGCCAGCAGCCAAGGGGCTAGCGCCCTTAATGAGCAGTTCTTC. The chain uses TRBV4-1 and TRBJ2-1; tentatively, D is TRBD2 (6 bases). V was pared by 1 base and J by 7 bases, with 14 bases between. CDR3 size: 15 residues. In germline, CDR1 is MGHRA, CDR2 YSYEKL.

The chain combines TRBV6-5 with TRBJ2-3; 8 bases fit TRBD2. The CDR3 has 13 amino acids. Looked up from germline, CDR1 is MNHEY and CDR2 is SVGAGI. With V trimmed by 8 bases and J by 5 bases, 6 bases remained unmatched. The CDR3 coding sequence is TGTGCCAGCTCCCCGGGAGGGGTAGATACGCAGTATTTT. Its protein is CASSPGGVDTQYF.

The V call is TRBV3-1 (or the pseudogene TRBV3-2), the J call TRBJ2-7, with 9 bases fitting TRBD1. The CDR3 loop spans 13 amino acids. From germline, CDR1 is LGHDT and CDR2 YNNKEL (reference sequence). Germline trimming cut 3 bases from V and 7 bases from J; bases unmatched to any gene: 4. CDR3: CASSHMGTGEQYF. CDR3 nucleotide sequence: TGTGCCAGCAGCCATATGGGGACAGGGGAGCAGTACTTC.

The chain carries TRBV19 and TRBJ2-1, with D tentatively TRBD1 (6 bases). The V end was cut by 5 bases, the J end by 6 bases, with 20 bases between. Germline V lookup: CDR1 LNHDA, CDR2 SQIVND (reference sequence). The CDR3 totals 16 residues. The CDR3 sequence: CASSPRQALRGNEQFF. The CDR3 DNA reads TGTGCCAGTAGTCCTCGACAGGCCCTAAGGGGCAATGAGCAGTTCTTC. Drawing the rest from reference TRBV19 and TRBJ2-1, the complete variable domain is DGGITQSPKYLFRKEGQNVTLSCEQNLNHDAMYWYRQDPGQGLRLIYYSQIVNDFQKGDIAEGYSVSREKKESFPLTVTSAQKNPTAFYLCASSPRQALRGNEQFFGPGTRLTVL.

This clone has just a few counts. The chain links TRBV18 to TRBJ1-1; 7 bases line up with TRBD1. The germline V gene has CDR1 KGHSH and CDR2 LQKENI. This CDR3 has 14 amino acids. Trimming took 3 bases from V and 7 from J; bases not matched to a gene: 8. In DNA, the CDR3 is TGTGCCAGCTCACCCAAGACAGGGTCGGGTGAAGCTTTCTTT. It encodes CASSPKTGSGEAFF.

The chain links TRBV28 to TRBJ2-7; perhaps TRBD1 as D (6 bases). V gave up 7 bases and J gave up 2 bases, with 15 bases separating them. CDR3 size: 14 residues. Germline V lookup: CDR1 MDHEN, CDR2 SYDVKM. In DNA form, the CDR3 reads TGTGCCAGCACTCCTGGGGCAGGGGCCTACGAGCAGTACTTC. Its protein is CASTPGAGAYEQYF.

In the case of this clone: The junction departs from the called germline gene at one end, perhaps through a read error. This sequence joins TRBV20-1 and TRBJ1-5, with TRBD1 matching over 7 bases. The CDR3 has 11 residues. CDR1 and CDR2 from the germline V gene are DFQATT and SNEGSKA (reference sequence). CDR3 sequence reads: CSARDGTVQRF. For the CDR3, the DNA is TGCAGTGCTAGAGACGGGACAGTCCAGCGTTTT.

This chain connects TRBV18 to TRBJ1-5; maybe TRBD1 (5 bases). CDR1 and CDR2 from the germline V gene are KGHSH and LQKENI. The CDR3 has 14 residues. Trimming removed 6 bases at V and 1 base at J, with 10 bases between. CDR3 sequence (DNA): TGTGCCAGCTCCCAGGGAGGGAGCAATCAGCCCCAGCATTTT. Its protein product is CASSQGGSNQPQHF.